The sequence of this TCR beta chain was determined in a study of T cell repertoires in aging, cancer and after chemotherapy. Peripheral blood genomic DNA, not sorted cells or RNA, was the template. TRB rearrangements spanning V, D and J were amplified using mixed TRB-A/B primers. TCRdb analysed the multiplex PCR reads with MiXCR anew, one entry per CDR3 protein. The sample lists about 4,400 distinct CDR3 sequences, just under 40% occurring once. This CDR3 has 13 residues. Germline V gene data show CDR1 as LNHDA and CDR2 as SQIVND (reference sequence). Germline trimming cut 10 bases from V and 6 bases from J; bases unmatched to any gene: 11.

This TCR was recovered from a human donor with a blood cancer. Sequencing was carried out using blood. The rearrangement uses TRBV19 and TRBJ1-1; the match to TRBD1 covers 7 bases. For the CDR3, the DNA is TGTGCCACCCAACAGGGGCATCGCTCTGAAGCTTTCTTT. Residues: CATQQGHRSEAFF.